This T cell receptor (beta chain) emerged from a study of identical twins. Germline V gene data show CDR1 as LGHDT and CDR2 as YNNKEL (reference sequence). The CDR3 is 12 residues long. V lost 1 base and J 11 bases, leaving 11 bases between the germline ends. Each CDR3 protein gets one entry after TCRdb re-called the 5' RACE reads with MiXCR. The table lists hundreds of thousands of distinct CDR3 sequences, around a sixth of them singletons. This clonotype was counted only a few times. Its antigen is as yet unknown. Findings and limits, study-wide: Memory repertoires lacked the insertion deficit that abundant cord blood beta clonotypes showed. Invariant MAIT and iNKT cells may have partly biased zero-insertion analyses.

These records were also assigned to another study, of T cells expressing NK-cell markers. From that paper: Only alpha-beta TCR T cells were sorted in several experiments, using an anti-gamma-delta TCR antibody.

The sequencing input was PBMCs. This TCR was recovered from a woman aged 18-30 years in good health. This chain connects TRBV3-1 to TRBJ1-2; D possibly corresponds to TRBD1 (5 bases). In DNA form, the CDR3 reads TGTGCCAGCAGCCAAGGCAGGGCCCTATACACCTTC. It encodes CASSQGRALYTF.